These 14 T cell receptor beta chains were all obtained from the same sample, sequenced in a study of T cell changes during pregnancy in multiple sclerosis. Clones were read by immunoSEQ multiplex PCR, and TCRdb kept only the in-frame ones, dropping some. The sample holds about 96,000 clones, 85% to 95% seen once. Material: peripheral blood, obtained in the first trimester of pregnancy. All receptors derive from a female donor with multiple sclerosis, enrolled in a pregnancy study.

Here the CDR3 DNA reads TGCGCCAGCAGCTTGGTGAGGGTAAACACCGGGGAGCTGTTTTTT. Residues: CASSLVRVNTGELFF. The gene calls are TRBV5-1 and TRBJ2-2; maybe TRBD2 (5 bases). Germline V CDR1 and CDR2: SGHRS, YFSETQ. The CDR3 loop spans 15 amino acids. V was clipped by 0 bases and J by 2 bases, with 8 bases between them. Supplemented by reference TRBV5-1 and TRBJ2-2, the full variable domain reads KAGVTQTPRYLIKTRGQQVTLSCSPISGHRSVSWYQQTPGQGLQFLFEYFSETQRNKGNFPGRFSGRQFSNSRSEMNVSTLELGDSALYLCASSLVRVNTGELFFGEGSRLTVL.

V gene TRBV19 combines with J gene TRBJ2-1; 11 bases fit TRBD2. Germline lookup yields CDR1 LNHDA and CDR2 SQIVND (reference sequence). There are 15 residues in the CDR3. V dropped 6 bases and J dropped 2; count of bases not matched to a gene: 3. CDR3 DNA sequence: TGTGCCAGTAGCAAACTAGCGGGAGCCTACAATGAGCAGTTCTTC. It translates to CASSKLAGAYNEQFF.

A note on this clone: Other DNA sequences of this sample code for an identical CDR3. The chain employs TRBV19 and TRBJ2-7; D is ambiguous. V was cut by 1 base and J by 0 bases, with 7 bases left in between. This CDR3 is 14 amino acids long. Looked up from germline, CDR1 is LNHDA and CDR2 is SQIVND (reference sequence). CDR3 DNA sequence: TGTGCCAGTAGTATAGTGGGCAGCTCCTACGAGCAGTACTTC. Its protein is CASSIVGSSYEQYF.

The chain carries TRBV7-2 and TRBJ2-1, with D hard to call. Trimming removed 1 base at V and 2 bases at J, with 12 bases between. The germline V gene has CDR1 SGHTA and CDR2 FQGNSA. CDR3 length equals 16 residues. CDR3 bases: TGTGCCAGCAGCTTAGTAGGTGGAGCGACCTACAATGAGCAGTTCTTC. It translates to CASSLVGGATYNEQFF.

The CDR3 loop is CASSSPSPGQGDTDTQYF. CDR3 bases: TGTGCCAGCAGCTCCCCGTCTCCGGGACAGGGAGACACAGATACGCAGTATTTT. The chain links TRBV7-9 to TRBJ2-3; TRBD1 agrees at 9 bases. This CDR3 comprises 18 residues. The V gene's germline CDR1 is SEHNR and CDR2 FQNEAQ (reference sequence). J gave up 2 bases and V 4 bases, and 13 bases lay outside the gene matches.

V usage is TRBV19 and J usage is TRBJ1-1, with D perhaps TRBD1 (5 bases). The CDR3 is 15 amino acids. V was cut by 1 base and J by 1 base, with 10 bases left in between. CDR1 LNHDA and CDR2 SQIVND come from the germline V gene (reference sequence). CDR3 protein: CASSIVGLRNTEAFF. The CDR3 nucleotides are TGTGCCAGTAGTATAGTGGGACTGAGGAACACTGAAGCTTTCTTT.

This clone was detected once. The chain combines TRBV28 with TRBJ1-1, with D possibly TRBD1 on 6 matching bases. The CDR3 loop spans 14 amino acids. Germline V gene lookup returns CDR1 MDHEN and CDR2 SYDVKM. Trimming removed 5 bases at V and 5 bases at J, with 15 bases between. This CDR3 is CASSRFVRGTEAFF. Here the CDR3 DNA reads TGTGCCAGCAGTCGTTTCGTCAGGGGAACTGAAGCTTTCTTT.

The chain joins TRBV10-3 to TRBJ1-1, with 9 bases identical to TRBD1. Germline V gives CDR1 ENHRY, CDR2 SYGVKD. With 8 bases clipped from V and 5 bases from J, the junction kept 12 bases outside the gene matches. The CDR3 sequence is 15 residues long. This chain's CDR3 is CAIEADRGGDTEAFF. As DNA, the CDR3 is TGTGCCATCGAGGCCGACAGGGGGGGGGATACTGAAGCTTTCTTT.

CDR3 sequence reads: CASSFPDYGYTF. DNA for the CDR3: TGTGCCAGCAGTTTCCCGGACTATGGCTACACCTTC. V is TRBV28 and J is TRBJ1-2; no reliable D call. Germline CDR1 reads MDHEN; CDR2 reads SYDVKM. This CDR3 region has 12 residues. V was clipped by 3 bases and J by 3 bases, with 5 bases between them.

V is TRBV7-2 and J is TRBJ1-1; no definite D call. The CDR3 has 14 amino acids. Germline CDR1 reads SGHTA; CDR2 reads FQGNSA. The ends were cut back, 2 bases at V and 1 base at J, with 8 bases in the middle. The chain's CDR3 is CASSLTRQNTEAFF. In nucleotides, the CDR3 is TGTGCCAGCAGCTTAACCCGACAGAACACTGAAGCTTTCTTT.

This chain connects TRBV19 to TRBJ1-1; D is undetermined. The V gene lost 6 bases and the J gene lost 0 bases, with 8 bases spanning the gap. CDR3 length equals 13 residues. Germline V CDR1 and CDR2: LNHDA, SQIVND (reference sequence). CDR3 nucleotide sequence: TGTGCCAGTAGCCAACAAGTGAACACTGAAGCTTTCTTT. Translation gives CASSQQVNTEAFF.

J is TRBJ1-3 and V is TRBV7-9; no clear D gene. The CDR3 consists of 16 residues. V lost 1 base and J 0 bases, leaving 10 bases between the germline ends. Germline V CDR1 and CDR2: SEHNR, FQNEAQ (reference sequence). CDR3 DNA sequence: TGTGCCAGCAGCTTAGTTCTATCCAACTCTGGAAACACCATATATTTT. Its translation: CASSLVLSNSGNTIYF.

V and J are TRBV9 and TRBJ2-7; 10 nucleotides line up with TRBD1. Losses at the gene ends were 4 bases for V and 0 bases for J; bases not matched to a gene: 7. Germline values: CDR1 SGDLS, CDR2 YYNGEE. This CDR3 is built from 16 residues. CDR3 DNA: TGTGCCAGCAGCCTCGGGACAGGGGTTGGCTCCTACGAGCAGTACTTC. Translating it yields CASSLGTGVGSYEQYF.

This clone was recorded only once. The J gene is TRBJ2-7, the V gene TRBV5-4; a weak D match, TRBD1 (5 bases). V lost 4 bases and J lost 5, with 13 bases in between. CDR1 is SGHNT, CDR2 YYREEE, per germline (reference sequence). The CDR3 has 13 amino acids. The CDR3 loop reads CASSGQGINEQYF. CDR3 DNA sequence: TGTGCCAGCAGCGGGCAGGGTATAAACGAGCAGTACTTC.